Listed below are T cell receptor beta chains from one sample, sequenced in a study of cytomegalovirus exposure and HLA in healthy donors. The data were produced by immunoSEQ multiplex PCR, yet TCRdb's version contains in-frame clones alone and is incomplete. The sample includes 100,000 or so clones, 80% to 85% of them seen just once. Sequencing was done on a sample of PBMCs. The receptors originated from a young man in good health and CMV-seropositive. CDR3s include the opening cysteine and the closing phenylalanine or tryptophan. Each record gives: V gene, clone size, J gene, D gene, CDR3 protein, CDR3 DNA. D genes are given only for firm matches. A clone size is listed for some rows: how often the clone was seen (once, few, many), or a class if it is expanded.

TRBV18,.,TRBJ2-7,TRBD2,CASSPGLGSSYEQYF,TGTGCCAGCTCCCCGGGACTAGGGAGCTCCTACGAGCAGTACTTC
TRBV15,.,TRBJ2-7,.,CATSRPGYSYEQYF,TGTGCCACCAGCAGACCGGGATACTCCTACGAGCAGTACTTC
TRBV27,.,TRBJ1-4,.,CASSPDSWGEKLFF,TGTGCCAGCAGTCCCGACAGCTGGGGTGAAAAACTGTTTTTT
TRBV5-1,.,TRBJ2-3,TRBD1,CASSIGQGAILDTQYF,TGCGCCAGCAGCATCGGACAGGGGGCAATTTTGGATACGCAGTATTTT
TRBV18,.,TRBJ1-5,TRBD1,CASSPQSRGSGQPQHF,TGTGCCAGCTCACCACAAAGCAGGGGGTCCGGTCAGCCCCAGCATTTT
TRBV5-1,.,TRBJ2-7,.,CASRAEDEQYF,TGCGCCAGCAGGGCAGAGGACGAGCAGTACTTC
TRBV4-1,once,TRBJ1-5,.,CASSQVPSNQPQHF,TGCGCCAGCAGCCAAGTCCCGAGCAATCAGCCCCAGCATTTT
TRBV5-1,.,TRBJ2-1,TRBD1,CASSLVGTGGNEQFF,TGCGCCAGCAGCTTGGTAGGGACAGGGGGCAATGAGCAGTTCTTC
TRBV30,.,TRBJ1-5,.,CAWSVSGFGGQPQHF,TGTGCCTGGAGTGTATCGGGATTTGGGGGCCAGCCCCAGCATTTT
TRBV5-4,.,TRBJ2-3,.,CASNMGAQSTDTQYF,TGTGCCAGCAATATGGGGGCCCAAAGCACAGATACGCAGTATTTT
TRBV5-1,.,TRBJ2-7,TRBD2,CASSPLTSGGGFTYEQYF,TGCGCCAGCAGCCCGTTAACTAGCGGGGGGGGGTTTACCTACGAGCAGTACTTC
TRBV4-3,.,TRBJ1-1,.,CASSQESGTRNTEAFF,TGCGCCAGCAGCCAAGAATCGGGGACACGGAACACTGAAGCTTTCTTT
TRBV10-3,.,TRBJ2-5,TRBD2,CAIKDAGAGGGETQYF,TGTGCCATCAAGGACGCCGGCGCGGGGGGAGGGGAGACCCAGTACTTC
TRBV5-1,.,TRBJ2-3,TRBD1,CASSLGTVKDTQYF,TGCGCCAGCAGCTTAGGGACAGTGAAGGATACGCAGTATTTT
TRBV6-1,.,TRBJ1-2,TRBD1,CASSAPGTVNYGYTF,TGTGCCAGCAGTGCTCCCGGGACAGTTAACTATGGCTACACCTTC
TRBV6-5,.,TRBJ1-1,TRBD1,CASSWTGGNTEAFF,TGTGCCAGCAGTTGGACAGGGGGCAACACTGAAGCTTTCTTT
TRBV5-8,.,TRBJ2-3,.,CASSLDRAGGTDTQYF,TGTGCCAGCAGCTTGGACAGGGCGGGGGGCACAGATACGCAGTATTTT
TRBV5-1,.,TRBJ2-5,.,CASSRAGEETQYF,TGCGCCAGCAGCCGTGCAGGGGAAGAGACCCAGTACTTC
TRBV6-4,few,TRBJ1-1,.,CASSLRRGVAGENTEAFF,TGTGCCAGCAGCCTCCGCCGGGGGGTCGCGGGTGAGAACACTGAAGCTTTCTTT
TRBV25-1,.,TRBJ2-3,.,CASSDRGTPTDTQYF,TGTGCCAGCAGTGATAGGGGGACGCCCACAGATACGCAGTATTTT
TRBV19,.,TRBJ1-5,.,CASSIQGAGNQPQHF,TGTGCCAGTAGTATACAGGGCGCAGGCAATCAGCCCCAGCATTTT
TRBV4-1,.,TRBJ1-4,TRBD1,CASSRRNPQGASNEKLFF,TGCGCCAGCAGCCGGCGAAATCCTCAGGGGGCGTCTAATGAAAAACTGTTTTTT
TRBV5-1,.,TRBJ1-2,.,CASSLYQDRGYGYTF,TGCGCCAGCAGCTTGTATCAGGACCGGGGCTATGGCTACACCTTC
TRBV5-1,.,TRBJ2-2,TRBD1,CASSWGDRSSTGELFF,TGCGCCAGCAGCTGGGGGGACAGGTCCTCCACCGGGGAGCTGTTTTTT
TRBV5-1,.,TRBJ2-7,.,CASSLNRASLSYEQYF,TGCGCCAGCAGCTTAAACAGGGCCTCCCTATCCTACGAGCAGTACTTC
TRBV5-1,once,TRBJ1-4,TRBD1,CASSLAGTGRNEKLFF,TGCGCCAGCAGCTTGGCGGGGACAGGGAGAAATGAAAAACTGTTTTTT
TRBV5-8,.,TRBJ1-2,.,CASSLAQGGYGYTF,TGTGCCAGCAGCCTGGCGCAGGGAGGCTATGGCTACACCTTC
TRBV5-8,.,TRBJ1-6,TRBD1,CASSLAVQGAGYNSPLHF,TGTGCCAGCAGCTTGGCCGTACAGGGGGCCGGATATAATTCACCCCTCCACTTT
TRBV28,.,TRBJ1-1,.,CASSQERPTEAFF,TGTGCCAGCAGTCAGGAACGTCCGACTGAAGCTTTCTTT
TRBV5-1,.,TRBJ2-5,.,CASSFSSAETQYF,TGCGCCAGCAGCTTCTCTAGCGCAGAGACCCAGTACTTC
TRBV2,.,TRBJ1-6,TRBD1,CASSERGTATPPLHF,TGTGCCAGCAGTGAAAGGGGGACAGCCACACCACCCCTCCACTTT
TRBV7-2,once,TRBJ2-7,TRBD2,CASSLGGWTSYEQYF,TGTGCCAGCAGCTTAGGTGGGTGGACTAGCTACGAGCAGTACTTC